Listed here are 15 T cell receptor beta chains from one sample, sequenced in a study of T-cell reconstitution after alpha-beta-depleted transplantation in children. It was with unique molecular identifiers that the TCRbeta library was prepared. TCRdb re-called the PCR reads with MiXCR, one entry per CDR3 protein. The repertoire consists of hundreds of thousands of distinct CDR3 sequences, with just over 7.5% occurring once and the leading ten covering around 10%. Study-wide findings and caveats: Counts and diversity of T cells one year after transplant came mostly from newly produced T cells.

These TCRs are of unknown antigen specificity. The sample was peripheral blood, taken 360 days after TCRalphabeta/CD19-depleted stem cell transplant. The origin of the receptors is a female patient between 2 and 10 years old who had a stem cell transplant for Fanconi anemia, so the T cells may come from the graft donor.

This rearrangement joins TRBV3-1 to TRBJ1-2, with 9 nucleotides matching TRBD1. Per the germline V gene, CDR1 is LGHDT and CDR2 is YNNKEL (reference sequence). The CDR3 totals 16 residues. Germline trimming cut 0 bases from V and 6 bases from J; bases unmatched to any gene: 8. The DNA of the CDR3 is TGTGCCAGCAGCCAAGAGCTGCCCGGGACAGGGCATGGCTACACCTTC. Translation gives CASSQELPGTGHGYTF.

The chain is built from TRBV4-3 and TRBJ2-2; D uncertain. The V gene's germline CDR1 is LGHNA and CDR2 YSLEER. The CDR3 contains 14 residues. The ends were cut back, 1 base at V and 4 bases at J, with 7 bases in the middle. CDR3 in amino acids: CASSQGWGTGELFF. DNA for the CDR3: TGCGCCAGCAGCCAAGGTTGGGGCACCGGGGAGCTGTTTTTT.

The rearrangement joins TRBV20-1 to TRBJ2-1, with 8 bases matching TRBD1. There are 15 residues in the CDR3. The germline V gene encodes CDR1 DFQATT and CDR2 SNEGSKA (reference sequence). V lost 1 base and J lost 10; bases outside the gene matches: 12. The chain's CDR3 is CSARVSNRGIDEQFF. The CDR3 DNA is TGCAGTGCTAGAGTATCAAACAGGGGGATAGACGAGCAGTTCTTC.

The chain employs TRBV10-3 and TRBJ2-7, with TRBD1 matching over 10 bases. CDR1 is ENHRY, CDR2 SYGVKD, per germline. The CDR3 runs to 14 residues. J gave up 2 bases and V 6 bases, and 4 bases lay outside the gene matches. This chain's CDR3 is CAIRRTGGTYEQYF. CDR3 nucleotides: TGTGCCATCAGAAGGACAGGGGGAACCTACGAGCAGTACTTC.

There are many counts of this clonotype. The chain carries TRBV6-5 and TRBJ1-1; D not resolved. In germline, CDR1 is MNHEY, CDR2 SVGAGI. The CDR3 is 12 amino acids. Trimming cost V 4 bases and J 11 bases, with 14 bases left between them. The CDR3 protein is CASSSDPLAAFF. The CDR3 DNA reads TGTGCCAGCAGTTCGGACCCTTTGGCGGCTTTCTTT.

This clonotype has a handful of counts. V gene TRBV7-2 combines with J gene TRBJ1-2; no reliable D call. With 0 bases removed from V and 5 bases from J, the gap between germline ends came to 10 bases. From germline, CDR1 is SGHTA and CDR2 FQGNSA. The CDR3 consists of 14 residues. Here the CDR3 DNA reads TGTGCCAGCAGCTTAGCGCGAACTGAGTATGGCTACACCTTC. It specifies CASSLARTEYGYTF.

This clonotype was seen at least ten times. The chain couples TRBV9 to TRBJ2-2; D may match TRBD1 or TRBD2 (5 bases each). The V end lost 2 bases, the J end lost 6 bases, and 8 bases lay between the germline ends. The germline V gene encodes CDR1 SGDLS and CDR2 YYNGEE. The CDR3 loop spans 13 amino acids. The CDR3, as DNA: TGTGCCAGCAGCGTGGGACCTCCCGGGGAGCTGTTTTTT. It encodes CASSVGPPGELFF.

This clonotype occurred many times. This sequence joins TRBV28 and TRBJ1-2; TRBD1 aligns across 7 bases. Trimming cost V 5 bases and J 5 bases; bases outside gene matches: 11. The germline gives CDR1 MDHEN, CDR2 SYDVKM. This CDR3 region has 15 residues. CDR3 in DNA: TGTGCCAGCAGTGTTCCGGGACAGACCCCATATGGCTACACCTTC. This codes for CASSVPGQTPYGYTF.

This clonotype was seen at least ten times. The chain combines TRBV20-1 with TRBJ2-3, with D perhaps TRBD1 or TRBD2 (7 bases each). The CDR3 is 11 residues long. V was cut by 6 bases and J by 9 bases, with 13 bases left in between. The germline CDR1 and CDR2 sequences are DFQATT and SNEGSKA (reference sequence). The CDR3 sequence: CSATQGGTQYF. CDR3 nucleotides: TGCAGTGCCACGCAGGGGGGGACGCAGTATTTT.

This chain joins TRBV14 and TRBJ2-5, with 9 bases identical to TRBD2. The germline gives CDR1 SGHDN, CDR2 FVKESK. V was pared by 4 bases and J by 2 bases, with 5 bases of the junction left unmatched. The CDR3 is 15 residues long. The CDR3 bases are TGTGCCAGCAGCCCCCCTAGCGGGGTACAAGAGACCCAGTACTTC. Encoded protein: CASSPPSGVQETQYF.

This clonotype has only a few counts. The genes are TRBV4-2 and TRBJ1-1; D possibly corresponds to TRBD1 (5 bases). V lost 1 base, J lost 3 bases, and 12 bases lay in between. Germline CDR1 LGHNA, CDR2 YNFKEQ. This CDR3 has 15 amino acids. The CDR3 here is CASSQVSGRHTEAFF. In nucleotides, the CDR3 is TGTGCCAGCAGCCAAGTGTCAGGGAGGCACACTGAAGCTTTCTTT.

The sample holds many counts of this clonotype. V is TRBV7-9 and J is TRBJ2-7, with D tentatively TRBD2 (6 bases). The CDR3 is 13 amino acids. Trimming removed 3 bases from V and 2 bases from J, with 8 bases in between. CDR1 is SEHNR and CDR2 is FQNEAQ in the germline V gene (reference sequence). In nucleotides, the CDR3 is TGTGCCAGCAGCTTGGAGGGGCCCTACGAGCAGTACTTC. Protein: CASSLEGPYEQYF.

The genes are TRBV6-5 and TRBJ2-1; D remains ambiguous. Trimming removed 5 bases at V and 2 bases at J, with 10 bases between. The CDR3 is made up of 14 amino acids. The germline gives CDR1 MNHEY, CDR2 SVGAGI. CDR3 sequence reads: CASSTRWAYNEQFF. The CDR3 DNA follows: TGTGCCAGCAGTACGCGGTGGGCCTACAATGAGCAGTTCTTC.

This clonotype showed up just a few times. This chain joins TRBV14 and TRBJ1-4; D is unclear. The CDR3 has 15 residues. V was clipped by 2 bases and J by 8 bases, with 15 bases between them. Germline loops: CDR1 SGHDN, CDR2 FVKESK. The CDR3 sequence is CASSQLYRADEKLFF. DNA for the CDR3: TGTGCCAGCAGCCAACTTTATAGGGCGGACGAAAAACTGTTTTTT.

This clonotype was observed a few times. This sequence joins TRBV6-1 and TRBJ2-7, with 10 bases that match TRBD1. This CDR3 has 16 amino acids. Germline-derived CDR1 and CDR2 are MNHNS and SASEGT. The V gene end was trimmed by 6 bases and the J gene end by 4 bases; junction bases not matched to a gene: 12. In nucleotides, the CDR3 is TGTGCCAGCAGCCCCGGGACAGGGGTGTTTCTTTACGAGCAGTACTTC. Translating it yields CASSPGTGVFLYEQYF.